One and the same sample provided the 32 T cell receptor beta chains below, sequenced in a study of Ad26.COV2.S vaccination and SARS-CoV-2 variants. As for treatment: around 19 received Ad26.COV2.S at low or high dose, single or two shots; roughly five received placebo; per-sample allocation not given. Collection of samples fell on day 63 after the first vaccine or placebo injection. Generated by immunoSEQ multiplex PCR, the TCRdb table keeps only in-frame clones and is missing some. This sample carries roughly 500,000 clones, 70% to 90% of them seen once, and the ten largest clones take roughly 12%. The material sequenced was peripheral blood, taken in a trial of Ad26.COV2.S vaccine versus placebo. These receptors were collected from a person aged 18 to 59 who received the Ad26.COV2.S COVID-19 vaccine or a placebo.

This sequence joins TRBV27 and TRBJ2-5, with no clear D. Trimming took off 5 bases at V and 7 bases at J, with 8 bases between the two ends. CDR3 length: 11 amino acids. Looked up from germline, CDR1 is MNHEY and CDR2 is SMNVEV (reference sequence). The CDR3 DNA reads TGTGCCAGCAGTCTCGGAATGACCCAGTACTTC. It yields the protein CASSLGMTQYF.

This clone has just one count. This chain links TRBV6-5 with TRBJ2-2; D remains ambiguous. The germline gives CDR1 MNHEY, CDR2 SVGAGI. The CDR3 runs to 13 residues. The ends were cut back, 9 bases at V and 1 base at J, with 9 bases in the middle. This chain's CDR3 is CASGRKNTGELFF. The CDR3 DNA follows: TGTGCCAGTGGACGTAAGAACACCGGGGAGCTGTTTTTT.

The gene calls are TRBV4-2 and TRBJ2-3; D uncertain. Germline V gene sequence: CDR1 LGHNA, CDR2 YNFKEQ. The CDR3 sequence is 13 residues long. Trimming left V 4 bases short and J 4 bases short, with 9 bases between. CDR3 DNA sequence: TGTGCCAGCAGCCCCTTAAGCCCAGATACGCAGTATTTT. This sequence encodes CASSPLSPDTQYF.

The chain is built from TRBV7-2 and TRBJ1-5; no firm D call. The germline V gene has CDR1 SGHTA and CDR2 FQGNSA. V was trimmed by 5 bases and J by 0 bases, leaving 8 bases between them. The CDR3 spans 14 residues. CDR3 DNA: TGTGCCAGCAGCCACGCCAGTAGCAATCAGCCCCAGCATTTT. It yields the protein CASSHASSNQPQHF.

The chain joins TRBV30 to TRBJ1-6, with D maybe TRBD1 (5 bases). The CDR3 totals 16 residues. V lost 3 bases and J lost 3, with 15 bases in between. Germline CDR1 GTSNPN, CDR2 SVGIG (reference sequence). CDR3 nucleotides: TGTGCCTGGAGGGGGCCGGGGCCGAACTATAATTCACCCCTCCACTTT. This gives the protein CAWRGPGPNYNSPLHF. The whole variable domain, filled in from reference TRBV30 and TRBJ1-6, reads SQTIHQWPATLVQPVGSPLSLECTVEGTSNPNLYWYRQAAGRGLQLLFYSVGIGQISSEVPQNLSASRPQDRQFILSSKKLLLSDSGFYLCAWRGPGPNYNSPLHFGNGTRLTVT.

The chain employs TRBV7-3 and TRBJ2-2, with 8 bases aligning to TRBD1. CDR3 length: 13 amino acids. Germline-derived CDR1 and CDR2 are SGHTA and FQGTGA. V lost 6 bases to trimming and J lost 6 bases; unmatched junction nucleotides: 3. Here the CDR3 DNA reads TGTGCCAGCAGGTCGACAGGGGCCGGGGAGCTGTTTTTT. It translates to CASRSTGAGELFF.

V usage is TRBV29-1 and J usage is TRBJ2-7, with TRBD1 as a possible D gene (6 bases). The germline gives CDR1 SQVTM, CDR2 ANQGSEA. The CDR3 is 12 residues long. Trimming took 6 bases from V and 0 from J, leaving 9 bases between them. The CDR3 DNA follows: TGCAGCGTGGGGGCTAGCTCCTACGAGCAGTACTTC. Protein: CSVGASSYEQYF.

Only one count was recorded for this clone. V usage is TRBV13 and J usage is TRBJ2-3, with D maybe TRBD1 (5 bases). Per the germline V gene, CDR1 is PRHDT and CDR2 is FYEKMQ (reference sequence). V gave up 6 bases and J gave up 1 base, with 11 bases separating them. This CDR3 is built from 14 residues. The CDR3 nucleotides are TGTGCCAGCAGTTTCGACAGTCGCACAGATACGCAGTATTTT. Protein product: CASSFDSRTDTQYF.

This chain links TRBV3-1 (or the pseudogene TRBV3-2) with TRBJ1-1; no reliable D call. The germline V gene has CDR1 LGHDT and CDR2 YNNKEL (reference sequence). The CDR3 consists of 15 residues. Trimming pared 0 bases from V and 6 bases from J, leaving 14 bases between. In DNA form, the CDR3 reads TGTGCCAGCAGCCAAGATGTTAGGTCGGTTCCTGAAGCTTTCTTT. Protein product: CASSQDVRSVPEAFF.

The J gene is TRBJ2-7, the V gene TRBV18, with D maybe TRBD1 (6 bases). In germline, CDR1 is KGHSH, CDR2 LQKENI. The CDR3 sequence is 15 residues long. Trimming took off 3 bases at V and 3 bases at J, with 15 bases between the two ends. CDR3 nucleotide sequence: TGTGCCAGCTCACCGGCGAACAGGGCGGGCTACGAGCAGTACTTC. Protein sequence: CASSPANRAGYEQYF.

This CDR3 reads CASSYQRLIGGTDTQYF. In DNA form, the CDR3 reads TGTGCCAGCAGTTACCAGCGGCTAATAGGAGGCACAGATACGCAGTATTTT. The gene calls are TRBV6-2 or TRBV6-3 and TRBJ2-3, with a possible D match to TRBD2 (5 bases). Trimming shortened V by 2 bases and J by 1 base, and 16 bases separated the two germline ends. CDR1 and CDR2 (germline): MNHEY, SVGEGT. The CDR3 extends over 17 amino acids.

V and J are TRBV28 and TRBJ2-7; 8 positions agree with TRBD2. The germline V gene encodes CDR1 MDHEN and CDR2 SYDVKM. CDR3 length equals 13 residues. The J segment lost 0 bases and the V segment lost 9 bases, leaving 4 bases of the junction unmatched. The CDR3 protein is CASSLAGSYEQYF. DNA for the CDR3: TGTGCCAGTTCTCTAGCGGGCTCCTACGAGCAGTACTTC.

V usage is TRBV6-1 and J usage is TRBJ1-2, with TRBD1 matching over 8 bases. Trimming removed 1 base from V and 8 bases from J; junction bases left unmatched: 9. This CDR3 is 15 amino acids long. Germline assignment: CDR1 MNHNS and CDR2 SASEGT. This CDR3 is CASSEVQGAPEGYTF. In nucleotides, the CDR3 is TGTGCCAGCAGTGAAGTCCAGGGGGCCCCGGAAGGCTACACCTTC.

This clone showed up just a few times. The V gene is TRBV19, the J gene TRBJ1-4; D is unresolved. The CDR3 runs 13 residues. V was trimmed by 4 bases and J by 6 bases, leaving 9 bases between them. Per the germline V gene, CDR1 is LNHDA and CDR2 is SQIVND (reference sequence). CDR3 bases: TGTGCCAGTAGTAAGAGCCGGTATGAAAAACTGTTTTTT. It yields the protein CASSKSRYEKLFF.

CDR3 sequence reads: CASSLMTGGEQYF. The CDR3 nucleotides read TGTGCCAGCAGTCTCATGACAGGGGGCGAGCAGTACTTC. The chain employs TRBV28 and TRBJ2-7; TRBD1 matches at 9 bases. V was clipped by 5 bases and J by 6 bases; unmatched bases: 5. Germline V gene data show CDR1 as MDHEN and CDR2 as SYDVKM. This CDR3 has 13 amino acids.

This chain uses TRBV9 with TRBJ1-2; D is ambiguous. V lost 0 bases and J lost 8, with 14 bases in between. This CDR3 contains 14 residues. Germline-derived CDR1 and CDR2 are SGDLS and YYNGEE. CDR3 residues: CASSVAERIGGYTF. In DNA, the CDR3 is TGTGCCAGCAGCGTAGCTGAGAGGATTGGAGGCTACACCTTC.

CDR3 DNA: TGTGCCAGCAGTTACTCGGCCTACACAGATACGCAGTATTTT. Protein sequence: CASSYSAYTDTQYF. The chain has TRBV6-5 and TRBJ2-3; D gene unclear. The CDR3 has 14 amino acids. Germline values: CDR1 MNHEY, CDR2 SVGAGI. The V end lost 0 bases, the J end lost 2 bases, and 6 bases lay between the germline ends.

The V gene is TRBV5-1, the J gene TRBJ1-1; no definite D call. The CDR3 has 15 residues. Germline V lookup: CDR1 SGHRS, CDR2 YFSETQ. V gave up 0 bases and J gave up 4 bases, with 13 bases separating them. The CDR3 loop reads CASSLEWAGFTEAFF. The CDR3 DNA reads as TGCGCCAGCAGCTTGGAGTGGGCCGGATTCACTGAAGCTTTCTTT.

The chain links TRBV24-1 to TRBJ2-7, with D possibly TRBD1 on 5 matching bases. The CDR3 covers 13 residues. In germline, CDR1 is KGHDR, CDR2 SFDVKD. Trimming cost V 7 bases and J 5 bases, with 14 bases left between them. The CDR3 DNA is TGTGCCACCAGCCGGCCAGGGTGGAACGAGCAGTACTTC. It is translated as CATSRPGWNEQYF.

This clone was detected once. V gene TRBV27 combines with J gene TRBJ2-7, with 7 bases fitting TRBD1. The V segment lost 4 bases and the J segment 7 bases; nucleotides outside the gene matches: 7. This CDR3 spans 13 amino acids. Germline V gene lookup returns CDR1 MNHEY and CDR2 SMNVEV (reference sequence). The DNA for the CDR3 is TGTGCCAGCAGTTCACTGACAGGGCGGGAGCAGTACTTC. Translating gives CASSSLTGREQYF.

CDR3 in amino acids: CASSYGLAGVQETQYF. The CDR3 DNA reads TGCGCCAGCAGCTACGGACTAGCGGGAGTACAAGAGACCCAGTACTTC. V gene TRBV5-1 combines with J gene TRBJ2-5, with 13 nucleotides matching TRBD2. The germline V gene has CDR1 SGHRS and CDR2 YFSETQ. With 3 bases clipped from V and 2 bases from J, the junction kept 4 bases outside the gene matches. This CDR3 comprises 16 residues.

This clone occurred a few times. The V call is TRBV6-5, the J call TRBJ2-7, with TRBD2 identical over 14 bases. V shed 5 bases and J 12 bases; nucleotides not matched to a gene: 6. Germline V gene data show CDR1 as MNHEY and CDR2 as SVGAGI. The CDR3 length is 13 residues. CDR3 nucleotide sequence: TGTGCCAGCAGTCCCGGGACTAGCGGGAGATGGTACTTC. Its translation is CASSPGTSGRWYF.

The chain recombines TRBV20-1 with TRBJ2-5; no definite D call. CDR3 size: 11 residues. Germline-derived CDR1 and CDR2 are DFQATT and SNEGSKA (reference sequence). Deletions cut 6 bases from V and 0 bases from J, with 5 bases between. This CDR3 reads CSAIHQETQYF. CDR3 nucleotides: TGCAGTGCCATACACCAAGAGACCCAGTACTTC.

The rearrangement links TRBV6-4 to TRBJ2-2; no clear D. CDR1 and CDR2 from the germline V gene are MRHNA and SNTAGT. Between the trimmed V and J ends, which lost 4 bases and 5 bases, there was a span of 5 bases. The CDR3 contains 12 residues. The chain's CDR3 is CASSVGTGELFF. The CDR3 coding sequence is TGTGCCAGCAGTGTCGGTACCGGGGAGCTGTTTTTT.

The genes are TRBV4-2 and TRBJ2-7; 8 bases agree with TRBD2. The CDR3 loop spans 18 amino acids. After removal of 5 bases from V and 0 bases from J, the junction contained 15 bases not matched to a gene. CDR1 and CDR2 from the germline V gene are LGHNA and YNFKEQ. The CDR3 reads CASSKRPGTSESSYEQYF. Written as DNA, the CDR3 is TGTGCCAGCAGCAAAAGACCCGGGACTAGTGAAAGCTCCTACGAGCAGTACTTC.

This chain joins TRBV5-4 and TRBJ1-2; TRBD1 matches 7 bases. Germline CDR1 and CDR2: SGHNT and YYREEE (reference sequence). This CDR3 is built from 16 residues. The J segment lost 6 bases and the V segment lost 2 bases, leaving 13 bases of the junction unmatched. CDR3 protein: CASSFLTDRAVNGYTF. CDR3 nucleotides: TGTGCCAGCAGCTTCCTGACTGACAGGGCAGTCAATGGCTACACCTTC. The full variable domain, rest sourced from reference TRBV5-4 and TRBJ1-2, is ETGVTQSPTHLIKTRGQQVTLRCSSQSGHNTVSWYQQALGQGPQFIFQYYREEENGRGNFPPRFSGLQFPNYSSELNVNALELDDSALYLCASSFLTDRAVNGYTFGSGTRLTVV.

The rearrangement uses TRBV9 and TRBJ2-7; 8 bases match TRBD1. The CDR3 contains 14 residues. Unmatched junction bases numbered 5, after V lost 3 bases and J lost 3 bases. The germline gives CDR1 SGDLS, CDR2 YYNGEE. CDR3 DNA sequence: TGTGCCAGCAGCGGGGGGACAGGTGGCTACGAGCAGTACTTC. As protein: CASSGGTGGYEQYF.

The chain has TRBV10-3 and TRBJ2-7, with D perhaps TRBD1 (6 bases). Germline V gene sequence: CDR1 ENHRY, CDR2 SYGVKD. Trimming left V 2 bases short and J 6 bases short, with 14 bases between. This CDR3 region has 14 residues. CDR3 in DNA: TGTGCCATCAGTGAGCTACAGGGCCTTGGCGAGCAGTACTTC. This encodes CAISELQGLGEQYF.

This clone occurred once. This sequence joins TRBV7-2 and TRBJ2-7; D is uncertain. The CDR3 sequence is 15 residues long. V shed 1 base and J shed 1 base, with 11 bases lying between them. Germline assignment: CDR1 SGHTA and CDR2 FQGNSA. CDR3 protein: CASSLGAGKSYEQYF. The CDR3 DNA sequence: TGTGCCAGCAGCTTAGGCGCCGGCAAATCCTACGAGCAGTACTTC.

The V gene is TRBV29-1, the J gene TRBJ2-7; 9 bases match TRBD2. The CDR3 extends over 16 amino acids. In germline, CDR1 is SQVTM, CDR2 ANQGSEA. Trimming removed 4 bases from V and 6 bases from J; junction bases left unmatched: 16. The CDR3 DNA is TGCAGCGTTGTTCGCGGGGCTAGCGGGAAGGGAGGCGAGCAGTACTTC. Encoded protein: CSVVRGASGKGGEQYF.

Ten or more counts support this clone. The gene calls are TRBV6-2 or TRBV6-3 and TRBJ2-7; 10 bases align to TRBD2. Trimming cost V 0 bases and J 1 base; bases outside gene matches: 6. This CDR3 has 17 residues. From germline, CDR1 is MNHEY and CDR2 SVGEGT. CDR3 amino acids: CASSYSSSGGTSYEQYF. Written as DNA, the CDR3 is TGTGCCAGCAGTTACTCGAGTAGCGGGGGGACGTCCTACGAGCAGTACTTC.

This chain links TRBV7-2 with TRBJ1-1; D is perhaps TRBD1 (6 bases). Trimming removed 5 bases at V and 6 bases at J, with 19 bases between. The CDR3 is made up of 15 amino acids. Germline values: CDR1 SGHTA, CDR2 FQGNSA. The CDR3 spells CASSRGDQGSAEAFF. For the CDR3, the DNA is TGTGCCAGCAGCCGGGGGGACCAGGGGAGTGCTGAAGCTTTCTTT. The full variable domain, rest sourced from reference TRBV7-2 and TRBJ1-1, is GAGVSQSPSNKVTEKGKDVELRCDPISGHTALYWYRQSLGQGLEFLIYFQGNSAPDKSGLPSDRFSAERTGGSVSTLTIQRTQQEDSAVYLCASSRGDQGSAEAFFGQGTRLTVV.